A single T cell receptor beta chain is shown here with its context. This clonotype is medium-sized (0.01 to 0.1%) in its sample. This receptor's antigen is unknown. No base quality values were provided; no much bigger clone lies one nucleotide off. These reads were obtained on an Illumina Genome Analyzer IIx. TCRdb took the public reads, trimmed them with fastp at Q25, ran MiXCR for clone calling and kept in-frame beta chains. Here each entry gathers all rows of one CDR3 protein and keeps the most common genes and DNA. Present in this sample are about 7,100 distinct CDR3 sequences, roughly 32% of which were seen just once. The top ten clonotypes cover approximately 23% of the sample. This entry belongs to a study (dated by TCRdb to between 2011 and 2013). V loses 3 bases, J loses 4 bases, and the germline ends lie 12 bases apart. Sequences SQVTM (CDR1) and ANQGSEA (CDR2) are obtained from the germline V gene. Reading from cysteine to phenylalanine, the CDR3 counts 13 amino acids. Of the read, only the CDR3 DNA is kept; its 39 bases are in frame from base 1.

The sequence derives from a human donor. The V and J genes are TRBV29-1 and TRBJ1-1; TRBD1 might be the D gene, on 5 matching bases. Sequencing was carried out using blood. The nucleotides read TGCAGCGTTGATGAGGGGCTACGCACTGAAGCTTTCTTT. The encoded protein is CSVDEGLRTEAFF.